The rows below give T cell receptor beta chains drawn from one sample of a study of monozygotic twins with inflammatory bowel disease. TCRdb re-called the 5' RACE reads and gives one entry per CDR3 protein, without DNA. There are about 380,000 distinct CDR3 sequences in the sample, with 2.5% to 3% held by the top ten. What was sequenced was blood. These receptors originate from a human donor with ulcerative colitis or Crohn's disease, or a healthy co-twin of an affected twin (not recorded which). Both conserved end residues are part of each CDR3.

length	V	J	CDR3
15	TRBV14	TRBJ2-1	CASSQAGQGAWEQFF
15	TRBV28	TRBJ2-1	CASSQWGQGYNEQFF
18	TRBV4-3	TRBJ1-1	CASSQDSLDRLWNTEAFF
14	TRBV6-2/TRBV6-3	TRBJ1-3	CASNHPDRGGTIYF
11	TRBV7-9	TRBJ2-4	CASSLNKGIYF
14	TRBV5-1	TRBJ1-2	CASSLAQDNYGYTF
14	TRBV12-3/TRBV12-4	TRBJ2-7	CASRWGRSRGEQYF
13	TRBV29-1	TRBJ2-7	CSVEDGGGYEQYF
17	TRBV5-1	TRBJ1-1	CASSFWPLGQKNTEAFF
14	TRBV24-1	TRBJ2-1	CATSDLDSYNEQFF
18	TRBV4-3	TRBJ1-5	CASSQALTGTYSNQPQHF
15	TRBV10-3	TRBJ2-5	CAISGTSVLQETQYF
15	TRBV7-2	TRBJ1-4	CASSLAPTANEKLFF
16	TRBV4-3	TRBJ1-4	CASSQGQGATNEKLFF
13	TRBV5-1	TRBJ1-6	CASRSPEHSPLHF
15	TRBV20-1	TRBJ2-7	CSARGRDRYSYEQYF
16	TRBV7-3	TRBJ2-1	CASSLGVGAKLNEQFF
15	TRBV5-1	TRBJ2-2	CASRFTGGPTGELLF
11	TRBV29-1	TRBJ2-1	CSVAGNNEQFF
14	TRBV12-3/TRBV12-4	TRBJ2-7	CASTPLAGRAEQYF
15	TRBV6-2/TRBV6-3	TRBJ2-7	CASSYRARASAEQYF
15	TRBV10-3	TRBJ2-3	CAISRPGGQPDTQYF
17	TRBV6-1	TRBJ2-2	CASSARGPSTNTGELFF
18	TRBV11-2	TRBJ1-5	CASSLRDRVRYSNQPQHF
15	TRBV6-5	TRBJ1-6	CASSYGGRHNSPLHF
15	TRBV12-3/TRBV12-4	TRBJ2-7	CASSLGFGRGGEQYF
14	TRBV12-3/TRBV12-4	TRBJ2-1	CASRTSGGDNEQFF
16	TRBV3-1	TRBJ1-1	CASSQDQGAVNTEAFF
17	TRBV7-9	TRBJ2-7	CASSLTRGIRATYEQYF
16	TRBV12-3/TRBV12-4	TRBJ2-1	CASSPSVGGGHNEQFF
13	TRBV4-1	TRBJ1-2	CASSQDGFYGYTF
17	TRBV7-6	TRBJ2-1	CASSLAHPGGGYNEQFF
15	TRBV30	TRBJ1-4	CAYLVGRRTNEKLLF
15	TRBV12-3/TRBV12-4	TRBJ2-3	CASSLSGGRTDTQYF
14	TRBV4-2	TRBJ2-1	CASSQERQEAEQFF
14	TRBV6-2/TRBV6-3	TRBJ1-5	CASSRRDSNQPQHF
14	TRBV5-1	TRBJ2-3	CASSLAFPTDTQYF
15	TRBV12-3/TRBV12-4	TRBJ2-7	CASTNGGRTGYEQYF
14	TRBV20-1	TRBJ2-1	CSACRDINYNEQFF
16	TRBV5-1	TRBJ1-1	CASSFLPVGGSSEAFF
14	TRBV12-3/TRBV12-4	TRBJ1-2	CASSLGRGIYGYTF
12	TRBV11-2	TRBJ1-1	CASSLEMAEAFF
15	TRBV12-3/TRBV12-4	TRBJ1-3	CASSLPRRTGNTIYF
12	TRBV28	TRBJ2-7	CASSQQGREQYF
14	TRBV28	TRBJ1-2	CASRVTGANYGYTF
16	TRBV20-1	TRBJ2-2	CSAREGLAGNTGELFF
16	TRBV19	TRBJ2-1	CASSVTGGSTYNEQFF